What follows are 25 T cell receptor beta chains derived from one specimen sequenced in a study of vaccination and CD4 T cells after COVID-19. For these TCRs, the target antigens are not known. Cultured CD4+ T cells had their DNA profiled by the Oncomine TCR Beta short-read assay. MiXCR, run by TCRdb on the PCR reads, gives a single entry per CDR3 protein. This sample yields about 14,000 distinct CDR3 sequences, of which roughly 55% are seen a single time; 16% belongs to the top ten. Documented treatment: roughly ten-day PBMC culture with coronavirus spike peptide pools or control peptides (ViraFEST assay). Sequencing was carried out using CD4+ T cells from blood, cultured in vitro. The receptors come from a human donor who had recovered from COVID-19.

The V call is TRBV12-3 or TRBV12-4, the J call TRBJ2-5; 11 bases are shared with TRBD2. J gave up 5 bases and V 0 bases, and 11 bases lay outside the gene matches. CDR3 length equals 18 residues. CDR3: CASSLAWSSGRTRETQYF. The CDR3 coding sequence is TGTGCCAGCAGTTTAGCGTGGTCTAGCGGGAGGACCCGGGAGACCCAGTACTTC.

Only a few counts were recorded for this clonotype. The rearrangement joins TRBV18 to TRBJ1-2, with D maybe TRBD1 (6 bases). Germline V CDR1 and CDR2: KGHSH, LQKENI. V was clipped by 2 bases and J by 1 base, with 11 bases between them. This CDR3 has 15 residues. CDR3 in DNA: TGTGCCAGCTCACCAGAAGAGGGGGGTAACTATGGCTACACCTTC. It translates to CASSPEEGGNYGYTF.

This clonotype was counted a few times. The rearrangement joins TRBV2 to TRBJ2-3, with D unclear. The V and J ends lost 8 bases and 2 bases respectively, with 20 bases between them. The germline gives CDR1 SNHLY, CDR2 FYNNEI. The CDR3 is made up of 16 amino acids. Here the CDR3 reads CASEQGKFTPTDTQYF. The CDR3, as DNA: TGTGCCAGCGAACAAGGGAAGTTTACCCCCACAGATACGCAGTATTTT. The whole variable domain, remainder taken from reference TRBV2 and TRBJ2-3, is EPEVTQTPSHQVTQMGQEVILRCVPISNHLYFYWYRQILGQKVEFLVSFYNNEISEKSEIFDDQFSVERPDGSNFTLKIRSTKLEDSAMYFCASEQGKFTPTDTQYFGPGTRLTVL.

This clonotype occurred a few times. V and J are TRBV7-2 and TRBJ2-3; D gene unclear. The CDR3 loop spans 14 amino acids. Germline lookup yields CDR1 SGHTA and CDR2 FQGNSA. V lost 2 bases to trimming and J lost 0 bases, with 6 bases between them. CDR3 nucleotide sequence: TGTGCCAGCAGCTTACAATTTAGCACAGATACGCAGTATTTT. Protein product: CASSLQFSTDTQYF.

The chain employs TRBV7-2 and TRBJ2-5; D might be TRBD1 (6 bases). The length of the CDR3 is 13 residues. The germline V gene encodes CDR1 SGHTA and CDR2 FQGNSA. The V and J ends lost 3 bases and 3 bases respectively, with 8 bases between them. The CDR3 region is CASSFGGEETQYF. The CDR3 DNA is TGTGCCAGCAGCTTTGGGGGCGAAGAGACCCAGTACTTC.

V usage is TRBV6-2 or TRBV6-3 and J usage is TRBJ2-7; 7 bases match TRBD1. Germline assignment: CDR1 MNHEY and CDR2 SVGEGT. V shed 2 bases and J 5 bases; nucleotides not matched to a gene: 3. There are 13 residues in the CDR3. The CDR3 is CASSYRGQNEQYF. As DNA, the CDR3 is TGTGCCAGCAGTTACAGGGGGCAAAACGAGCAGTACTTC.

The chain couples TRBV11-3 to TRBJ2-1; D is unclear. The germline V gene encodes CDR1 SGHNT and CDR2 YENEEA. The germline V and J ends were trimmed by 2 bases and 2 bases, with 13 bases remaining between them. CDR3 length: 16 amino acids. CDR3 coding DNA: TGTGCCAGCAGCTTAAAGTCAATGCCGGCCTACAATGAGCAGTTCTTC. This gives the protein CASSLKSMPAYNEQFF. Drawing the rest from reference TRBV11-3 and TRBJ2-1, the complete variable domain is EAGVVQSPRYKIIEKKQPVAFWCNPISGHNTLYWYLQNLGQGPELLIRYENEEAVDDSQLPKDRFSAERLKGVDSTLKIQPAELGDSAVYLCASSLKSMPAYNEQFFGPGTRLTVL.

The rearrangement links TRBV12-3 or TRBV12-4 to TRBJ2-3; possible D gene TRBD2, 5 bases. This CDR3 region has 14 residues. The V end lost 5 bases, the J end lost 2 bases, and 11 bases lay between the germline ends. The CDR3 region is CASSPDYSTDTQYF. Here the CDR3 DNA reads TGTGCCAGCAGTCCTGACTACTCCACAGATACGCAGTATTTT.

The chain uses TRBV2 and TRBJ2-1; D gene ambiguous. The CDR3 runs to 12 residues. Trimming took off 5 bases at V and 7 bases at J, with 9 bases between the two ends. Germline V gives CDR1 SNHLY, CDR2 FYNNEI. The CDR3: CASSLDANEQFF. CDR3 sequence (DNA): TGTGCCAGCAGTCTAGACGCTAATGAGCAGTTCTTC. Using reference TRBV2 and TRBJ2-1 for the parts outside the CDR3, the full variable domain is EPEVTQTPSHQVTQMGQEVILRCVPISNHLYFYWYRQILGQKVEFLVSFYNNEISEKSEIFDDQFSVERPDGSNFTLKIRSTKLEDSAMYFCASSLDANEQFFGPGTRLTVL.

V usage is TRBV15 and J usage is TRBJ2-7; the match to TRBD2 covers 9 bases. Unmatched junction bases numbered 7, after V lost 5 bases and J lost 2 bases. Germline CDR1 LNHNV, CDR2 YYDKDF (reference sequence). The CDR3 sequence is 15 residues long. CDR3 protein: CATSGGRALTYEQYF. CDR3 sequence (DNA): TGTGCCACCAGCGGCGGGAGGGCCCTAACCTACGAGCAGTACTTC.

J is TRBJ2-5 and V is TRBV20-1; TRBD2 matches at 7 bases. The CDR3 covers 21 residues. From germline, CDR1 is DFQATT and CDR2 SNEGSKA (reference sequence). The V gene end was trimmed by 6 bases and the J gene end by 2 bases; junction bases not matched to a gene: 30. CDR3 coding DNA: TGCAGTGCCGTACGTGTCGGCCGTAGGTGGCGGGAGAGTGGGATTCAAGAGACCCAGTACTTC. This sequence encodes CSAVRVGRRWRESGIQETQYF.

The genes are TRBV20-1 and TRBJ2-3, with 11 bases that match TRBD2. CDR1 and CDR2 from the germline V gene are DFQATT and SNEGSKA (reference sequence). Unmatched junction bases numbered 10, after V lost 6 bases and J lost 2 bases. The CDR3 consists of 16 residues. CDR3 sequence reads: CSAPGTSGSFTDTQYF. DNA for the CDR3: TGCAGTGCACCCGGGACTAGCGGTTCTTTCACAGATACGCAGTATTTT.

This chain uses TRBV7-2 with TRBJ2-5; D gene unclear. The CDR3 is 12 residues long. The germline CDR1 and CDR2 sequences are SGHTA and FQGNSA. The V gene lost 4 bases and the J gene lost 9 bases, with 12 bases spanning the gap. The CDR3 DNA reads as TGTGCCAGCAGCTCTCGTCTGGGTCCCCAGTACTTC. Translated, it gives CASSSRLGPQYF.

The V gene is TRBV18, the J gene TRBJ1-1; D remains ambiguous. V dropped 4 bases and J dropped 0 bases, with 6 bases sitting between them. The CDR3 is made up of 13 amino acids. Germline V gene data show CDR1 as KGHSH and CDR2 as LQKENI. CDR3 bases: TGTGCCAGCTCACGGGTCATGAACACTGAAGCTTTCTTT. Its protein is CASSRVMNTEAFF.

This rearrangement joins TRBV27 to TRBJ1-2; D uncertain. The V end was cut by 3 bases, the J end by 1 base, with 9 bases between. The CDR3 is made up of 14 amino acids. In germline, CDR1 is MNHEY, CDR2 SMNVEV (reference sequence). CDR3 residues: CASSFRWDNYGYTF. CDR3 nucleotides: TGTGCCAGCAGTTTTAGGTGGGATAACTATGGCTACACCTTC.

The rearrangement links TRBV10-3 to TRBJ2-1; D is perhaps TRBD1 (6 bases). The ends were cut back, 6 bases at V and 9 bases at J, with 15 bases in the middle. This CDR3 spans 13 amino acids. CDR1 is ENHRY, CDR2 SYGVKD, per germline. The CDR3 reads CAIRKIGGVEQFF. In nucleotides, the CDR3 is TGTGCCATCAGGAAAATAGGGGGTGTTGAGCAGTTCTTC.

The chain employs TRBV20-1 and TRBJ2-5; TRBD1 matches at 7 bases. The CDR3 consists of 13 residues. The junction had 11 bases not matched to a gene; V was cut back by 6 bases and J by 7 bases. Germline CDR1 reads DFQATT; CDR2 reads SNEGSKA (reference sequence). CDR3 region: CSAYLTGFRTQYF. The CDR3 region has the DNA TGCAGTGCCTACCTGACAGGGTTTCGGACCCAGTACTTC.

The CDR3 is CSARDLGLAGGPRTGELFF. In DNA, the CDR3 is TGCAGTGCTAGAGATTTAGGCCTAGCGGGAGGGCCGCGAACCGGGGAGCTGTTTTTT. The J gene is TRBJ2-2, the V gene TRBV20-1, with 12 nucleotides matching TRBD2. Trimming took 0 bases from V and 5 from J; bases not matched to a gene: 13. Germline assignment: CDR1 DFQATT and CDR2 SNEGSKA (reference sequence). The CDR3 runs 19 residues.

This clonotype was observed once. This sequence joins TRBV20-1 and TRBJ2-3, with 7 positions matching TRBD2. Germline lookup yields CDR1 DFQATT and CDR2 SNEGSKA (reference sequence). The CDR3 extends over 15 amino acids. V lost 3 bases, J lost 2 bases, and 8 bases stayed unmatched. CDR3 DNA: TGCAGTGCTAGGATTAGTACTAGCGACACAGATACGCAGTATTTT. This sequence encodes CSARISTSDTDTQYF.

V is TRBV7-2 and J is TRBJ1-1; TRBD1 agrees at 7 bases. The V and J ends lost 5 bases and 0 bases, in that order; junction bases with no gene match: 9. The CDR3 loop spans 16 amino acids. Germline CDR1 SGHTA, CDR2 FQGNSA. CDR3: CASSLRRTGLNTEAFF. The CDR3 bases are TGTGCCAGCAGCCTCCGAAGGACAGGCTTGAACACTGAAGCTTTCTTT.

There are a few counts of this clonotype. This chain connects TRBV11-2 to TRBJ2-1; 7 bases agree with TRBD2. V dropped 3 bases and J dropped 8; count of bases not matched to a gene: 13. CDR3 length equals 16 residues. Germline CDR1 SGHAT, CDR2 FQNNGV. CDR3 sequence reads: CASSLWEGLGGDEQFF. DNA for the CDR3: TGTGCCAGCAGCTTGTGGGAGGGCCTCGGGGGAGATGAGCAGTTCTTC.

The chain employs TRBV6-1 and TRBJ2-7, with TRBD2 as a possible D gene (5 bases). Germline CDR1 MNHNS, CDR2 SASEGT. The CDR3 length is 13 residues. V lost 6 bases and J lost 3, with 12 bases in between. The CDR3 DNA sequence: TGTGCCAGCAGGCGAAGCGGTGACTACGAGCAGTACTTC. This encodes CASRRSGDYEQYF.

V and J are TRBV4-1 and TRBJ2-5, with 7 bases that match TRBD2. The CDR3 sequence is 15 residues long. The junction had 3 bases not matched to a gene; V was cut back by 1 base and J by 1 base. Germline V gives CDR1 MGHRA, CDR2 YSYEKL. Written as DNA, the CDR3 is TGCGCCAGCAGCCAAGTGGGGGGGGGCCAAGAGACCCAGTACTTC. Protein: CASSQVGGGQETQYF.

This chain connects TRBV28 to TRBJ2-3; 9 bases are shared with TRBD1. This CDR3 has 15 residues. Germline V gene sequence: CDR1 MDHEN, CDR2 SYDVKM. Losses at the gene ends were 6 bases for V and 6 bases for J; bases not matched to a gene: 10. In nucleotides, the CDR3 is TGTGCCAGCAGGGCCGGGACAGGGATGGCGGATACGCAGTATTTT. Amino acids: CASRAGTGMADTQYF. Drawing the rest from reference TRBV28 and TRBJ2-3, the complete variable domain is DVKVTQSSRYLVKRTGEKVFLECVQDMDHENMFWYRQDPGLGLRLIYFSYDVKMKEKGDIPEGYSVSREKKERFSLILESASTNQTSMYLCASRAGTGMADTQYFGPGTRLTVL.

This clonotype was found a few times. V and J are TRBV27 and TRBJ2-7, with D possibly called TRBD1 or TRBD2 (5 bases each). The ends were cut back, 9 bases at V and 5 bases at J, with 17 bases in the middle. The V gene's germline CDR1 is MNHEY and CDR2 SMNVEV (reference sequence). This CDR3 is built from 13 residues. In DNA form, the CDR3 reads TGTGCCAGTCAAACTAGGGTGGGGGACGAGCAGTACTTC. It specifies CASQTRVGDEQYF.